This TCR beta chain was obtained from a study of monozygotic twins with inflammatory bowel disease. TCRdb reprocessed the 5' RACE reads, keeping one entry per CDR3 protein, no DNA. Reported are some 83,000 distinct CDR3 sequences; the ten largest clones contain approximately 7%. The CDR3 sequence is 15 residues long. Germline lookup yields CDR1 SGHTA and CDR2 FQGNSA. The V and J genes are TRBV7-2 and TRBJ2-7; without DNA, the TCRdb call of TRBD2 cannot be checked. The source material was blood. The receptor's source is a human donor with ulcerative colitis or Crohn's disease, or a healthy co-twin of an affected twin (not recorded which). CDR3 residues: CASSSLAGPVYEQYF.